The 32 T cell receptor beta chains reported below all come from one sample, sequenced in a study of T cell repertoires in cytomegalovirus infection. These receptors' targets are unknown. MiXCR, run by TCRdb on the reads, gives a single entry per CDR3 protein. The sample lists 140,000 to 150,000 distinct CDR3 sequences; about 32% were seen once. The material was CD8+ T cells from cultured PBMCs, obtained from culture after CMV antigen stimulation. Receptor source: a human donor in good health (CMV status not recorded). Some clones in this sample may be carry-over from other donors' samples.

The V call is TRBV2, the J call TRBJ2-3; weak D call: TRBD2 (7 bases). V was trimmed by 6 bases and J by 3 bases, leaving 19 bases between them. The CDR3 is 16 amino acids. CDR1 SNHLY and CDR2 FYNNEI come from the germline V gene. CDR3 nucleotide sequence: TGTGCCAGCAGGGGGGGGGGCCCTAACCATACAGATACGCAGTATTTT. Translating it yields CASRGGGPNHTDTQYF.

In its sample, this clonotype was seen many times. The rearrangement uses TRBV28 and TRBJ2-6, with 10 bases aligning to TRBD2. Losses at the gene ends were 6 bases for V and 3 bases for J; bases not matched to a gene: 8. Germline V gene sequence: CDR1 MDHEN, CDR2 SYDVKM. The CDR3 runs 17 residues. CDR3 region: CASRPYLAGDGANVLTF. CDR3 in DNA: TGTGCCAGCAGACCCTACCTAGCGGGGGATGGGGCCAACGTCCTGACTTTC.

This clonotype was recorded many times. The genes are TRBV12-3 or TRBV12-4 and TRBJ2-7; a possible D gene is TRBD2 (6 bases). Trimming left V 5 bases short and J 5 bases short, with 13 bases between. The CDR3 extends over 13 amino acids. The CDR3 nucleotides read TGTGCCAGCAGTCTCTACGGCGGGGACGAGCAGTACTTC. Amino acids: CASSLYGGDEQYF.

The J gene is TRBJ2-7, the V gene TRBV13; D call uncertain. The CDR3 extends over 14 amino acids. From germline, CDR1 is PRHDT and CDR2 FYEKMQ (reference sequence). Trimming removed 4 bases from V and 3 bases from J, with 13 bases in between. The CDR3 here is CASSSPDVGYEQYF. The CDR3 DNA reads as TGTGCCAGCAGCTCCCCGGACGTCGGCTACGAGCAGTACTTC.

This clonotype has just a few counts. The CDR3 DNA reads as TGTGCGTCGAGGGAGGCCCTGAACACTGAAGCTTTCTTT. The encoded protein is CASREALNTEAFF. The chain uses TRBV6-1 and TRBJ1-1; D gene uncertain. Germline-derived CDR1 and CDR2 are MNHNS and SASEGT. The CDR3 totals 13 residues.

Only a few counts were recorded for this clonotype. The chain couples TRBV6-1 to TRBJ2-2, with D possibly matching TRBD1 (6 bases). There are 18 residues in the CDR3. Trimming left V 8 bases short and J 0 bases short, with 22 bases between. Per the germline V gene, CDR1 is MNHNS and CDR2 is SASEGT. The CDR3 DNA reads as TGTGCCAGCTTCCAGGACAGCTACGTCCTCGCGAACACCGGGGAGCTGTTTTTT. It specifies CASFQDSYVLANTGELFF.

The table lists this clonotype with a few counts. The rearrangement joins TRBV7-9 to TRBJ2-5; D may be TRBD2 (5 bases). The CDR3 extends over 14 amino acids. Germline-derived CDR1 and CDR2 are SEHNR and FQNEAQ (reference sequence). With 5 bases removed from V and 4 bases from J, the gap between germline ends came to 14 bases. CDR3 sequence reads: CASSQTGFGETQYF. As DNA, the CDR3 is TGTGCCAGCAGCCAAACGGGGTTTGGAGAGACCCAGTACTTC.

The V gene is TRBV19, the J gene TRBJ2-1, with a weak D call TRBD2 (5 bases). V was clipped by 6 bases and J by 1 base, with 13 bases between them. Per the germline V gene, CDR1 is LNHDA and CDR2 is SQIVND (reference sequence). The CDR3 loop spans 15 amino acids. CDR3 nucleotide sequence: TGTGCCAGTAGATCCTTCGGAGGTTCCTACAATGAGCAGTTCTTC. Encoded protein: CASRSFGGSYNEQFF.

The chain employs TRBV6-4 and TRBJ1-5; unclear D gene. The CDR3 consists of 16 residues. Between the trimmed V and J ends, which lost 4 bases and 3 bases, there was a span of 16 bases. Germline CDR1 and CDR2: MRHNA and SNTAGT. The CDR3 region has the DNA TGTGCCAGCAGTGGGGCCGCTGCAGGACCCAATCAGCCCCAGCATTTT. Protein product: CASSGAAAGPNQPQHF.

This clonotype showed up many times. The chain employs TRBV12-3 or TRBV12-4 and TRBJ2-5; TRBD1 matches at 9 bases. The CDR3 runs 16 residues. Germline trimming cut 5 bases from V and 4 bases from J; bases unmatched to any gene: 11. The DNA for the CDR3 is TGTGCCAGCAGTCGGGCGGGACAGGGAAGTGGAGAGACCCAGTACTTC. Translating gives CASSRAGQGSGETQYF.

The rearrangement links TRBV6-2 or TRBV6-3 to TRBJ1-2, with TRBD1 matching over 8 bases. The V gene end was trimmed by 6 bases and the J gene end by 4 bases; junction bases not matched to a gene: 4. The CDR3 spans 13 residues. Germline CDR1 and CDR2: MNHEY and SVGEGT. The CDR3 loop is CASSSGQAYGYTF. Here the CDR3 DNA reads TGTGCCAGCAGCTCGGGACAGGCCTATGGCTACACCTTC.

This clonotype came up many times. V and J are TRBV11-1 and TRBJ1-2, with 7 bases aligning to TRBD1. CDR3 length equals 14 residues. V lost 1 base, J lost 3 bases, and 2 bases stayed unmatched. Germline CDR1 reads SGHAT; CDR2 reads FQDESV (reference sequence). CDR3 bases: TGTGCCAGCAGCTTAGGACAGGGTGACTATGGCTACACCTTC. Amino acid sequence: CASSLGQGDYGYTF. Together with reference TRBV11-1 and TRBJ1-2, the CDR3 gives the full variable domain: EAEVAQSPRYKITEKSQAVAFWCDPISGHATLYWYRQILGQGPELLVQFQDESVVDDSQLPKDRFSAERLKGVDSTLKIQPAELGDSAMYLCASSLGQGDYGYTFGSGTRLTVV.

There are a few counts of this clonotype. The rearrangement joins TRBV28 to TRBJ2-3; 9 bases are shared with TRBD2. After removal of 4 bases from V and 0 bases from J, the junction contained 11 bases not matched to a gene. This CDR3 comprises 18 residues. Germline-derived CDR1 and CDR2 are MDHEN and SYDVKM. The CDR3 nucleotides are TGTGCCAGCAGTTCCCGGACAGCGGGGGGCCTTAGCACAGATACGCAGTATTTT. Protein: CASSSRTAGGLSTDTQYF.

This clonotype occurred many times. The chain links TRBV28 to TRBJ2-3; either TRBD1 or TRBD2 may supply D (6 bases each). Per the germline V gene, CDR1 is MDHEN and CDR2 is SYDVKM. CDR3 length equals 15 residues. The V gene lost 3 bases and the J gene lost 6 bases, with 16 bases spanning the gap. CDR3 residues: CASSFQLGGRDTQYF. The CDR3 region has the DNA TGTGCCAGCAGTTTCCAACTGGGGGGCCGTGATACGCAGTATTTT.

This clonotype was found many times. V gene TRBV12-3 or TRBV12-4 combines with J gene TRBJ1-3; D is uncertain. V lost 3 bases, J lost 0 bases, and 6 bases lay in between. CDR3 size: 14 residues. CDR3 protein: CASSFGPSGNTIYF. The DNA for the CDR3 is TGTGCCAGCAGTTTTGGTCCCTCTGGAAACACCATATATTTT.

This clonotype came up a few times. The genes are TRBV7-3 and TRBJ2-1; no definite D call. CDR1 is SGHTA, CDR2 FQGTGA, per germline. The length of the CDR3 is 12 residues. V dropped 5 bases and J dropped 10 bases, with 12 bases sitting between them. In DNA form, the CDR3 reads TGTGCCAGCAGCCCGGACCTGCAGGAGCAGTTCTTC. Amino acids: CASSPDLQEQFF. The full variable domain, rest sourced from reference TRBV7-3 and TRBJ2-1, is GAGVSQTPSNKVTEKGKYVELRCDPISGHTALYWYRQSLGQGPEFLIYFQGTGAADDSGLPNDRFFAVRPEGSVSTLKIQRTERGDSAVYLCASSPDLQEQFFGPGTRLTVL.

At least ten counts were recorded for this clonotype. Here the CDR3 DNA reads TGTGCCAGCACAGGGAATAGAGCAGATACGCAGTATTTT. Amino acid sequence: CASTGNRADTQYF. V and J are TRBV2 and TRBJ2-3, with D tentatively TRBD1 (5 bases). This CDR3 region has 13 residues. Germline lookup yields CDR1 SNHLY and CDR2 FYNNEI. Trimming pared 7 bases from V and 4 bases from J, leaving 12 bases between.

This chain connects TRBV28 to TRBJ1-2; TRBD1 might be the D (5 bases). Trimming cost V 5 bases and J 3 bases, with 16 bases left between them. Germline CDR1 reads MDHEN; CDR2 reads SYDVKM. CDR3 length equals 15 residues. The CDR3 DNA follows: TGTGCCAGCAGTATGGGACGAATCGGAGACTATGGCTACACCTTC. It yields the protein CASSMGRIGDYGYTF.

CDR3 in amino acids: CASSFDNQPQHF. In DNA form, the CDR3 reads TGTGCCAGCAGTTTCGACAATCAGCCCCAGCATTTT. The V call is TRBV12-3 or TRBV12-4, the J call TRBJ1-5, with D hard to call. CDR3 length: 12 amino acids. Trimming removed 3 bases from V and 3 bases from J, with 3 bases in between.

This clonotype has a count of ten or more. This sequence joins TRBV3-1 and TRBJ2-5; TRBD2 agrees at 8 bases. Losses at the gene ends were 4 bases for V and 8 bases for J; bases not matched to a gene: 9. This CDR3 spans 14 amino acids. Germline lookup yields CDR1 LGHDT and CDR2 YNNKEL (reference sequence). Written as DNA, the CDR3 is TGTGCCAGCAGCCCAGGACTAGCCCACCTAACCCAGTACTTC. Protein product: CASSPGLAHLTQYF.

This clonotype was counted only a few times. The chain joins TRBV20-1 to TRBJ1-2; tentative D call: TRBD1 (5 bases). CDR3 length: 14 residues. CDR1 and CDR2 from the germline V gene are DFQATT and SNEGSKA (reference sequence). The V end was cut by 3 bases, the J end by 0 bases, with 11 bases between. CDR3 bases: TGCAGTGCTAGCCCGCAGACAGCTAACTATGGCTACACCTTC. Translated: CSASPQTANYGYTF.

The chain has TRBV27 and TRBJ1-6; 7 bases align to TRBD1. Trimming removed 5 bases from V and 2 bases from J; junction bases left unmatched: 6. There are 16 residues in the CDR3. The germline gives CDR1 MNHEY, CDR2 SMNVEV (reference sequence). The CDR3 region is CASSVYRGPYNSPLHF. CDR3 DNA: TGTGCCAGCAGTGTTTACAGGGGCCCCTATAATTCACCCCTCCACTTT.

V and J are TRBV28 and TRBJ1-4, with a weak D call TRBD1 (6 bases). Germline lookup yields CDR1 MDHEN and CDR2 SYDVKM. This CDR3 spans 15 amino acids. The germline V and J ends were trimmed by 4 bases and 4 bases, with 13 bases remaining between them. CDR3 amino acids: CASSSTGTLNEKLFF. In DNA, the CDR3 is TGTGCCAGCAGTTCAACCGGGACACTTAATGAAAAACTGTTTTTT.

This chain links TRBV7-8 with TRBJ1-5, with a tentative D call TRBD1 (6 bases). V lost 5 bases to trimming and J lost 4 bases, with 18 bases between them. Germline CDR1 SGHVS, CDR2 FQNEAQ. CDR3 length: 16 residues. The CDR3 DNA is TGTGCCAGCAGCGGGGGGCCCGTCGGTGATAATCAGCCCCAGCATTTT. Protein product: CASSGGPVGDNQPQHF.

This clonotype was detected a few times. This chain connects TRBV7-8 to TRBJ2-5; D uncertain. CDR1 is SGHVS and CDR2 is FQNEAQ in the germline V gene. The CDR3 is made up of 12 amino acids. Trimming took off 6 bases at V and 5 bases at J, with 10 bases between the two ends. CDR3 protein: CASSYPLETQYF. CDR3 bases: TGTGCCAGCAGTTACCCCCTGGAGACCCAGTACTTC.

The chain has TRBV7-8 and TRBJ1-5; D might be TRBD1 (6 bases). Germline values: CDR1 SGHVS, CDR2 FQNEAQ. Trimming took off 5 bases at V and 5 bases at J, with 16 bases between the two ends. The CDR3 loop spans 15 amino acids. Here the CDR3 reads CASSQTGTTHQPQHF. CDR3 coding DNA: TGTGCCAGCAGCCAAACAGGGACCACTCATCAGCCCCAGCATTTT.

The CDR3 loop is CASSLRFDGRSYEQYF. In DNA form, the CDR3 reads TGTGCCAGCAGTTTACGGTTCGACGGGCGCTCCTACGAGCAGTACTTC. The V call is TRBV27, the J call TRBJ2-7, with D uncertain. Germline V gene lookup returns CDR1 MNHEY and CDR2 SMNVEV (reference sequence). The CDR3 is made up of 16 amino acids. V lost 2 bases to trimming and J lost 0 bases, with 14 bases between them.

This clonotype was seen repeatedly, ten times or more. The chain carries TRBV7-2 and TRBJ1-1; D unresolved. Germline CDR1 and CDR2: SGHTA and FQGNSA. Trimming took off 2 bases at V and 4 bases at J, with 14 bases between the two ends. The CDR3 length is 15 residues. The CDR3 protein is CASSLKARGGTEAFF. CDR3 sequence (DNA): TGTGCCAGCAGCTTAAAAGCCCGAGGTGGCACTGAAGCTTTCTTT.

This clonotype was found a few times. The CDR3 DNA sequence: TGTGCCAGCATGGCCCTAAGAAATCAGCCCCAGCATTTT. Translated: CASMALRNQPQHF. The chain recombines TRBV12-3 or TRBV12-4 with TRBJ1-5; D not certain. Trimming stripped 7 bases from V and 4 bases from J, with 11 bases between. The CDR3 totals 13 residues.

This rearrangement joins TRBV9 to TRBJ1-1; maybe TRBD1 (5 bases). Trimming cost V 3 bases and J 1 base, with 16 bases left between them. The CDR3 totals 16 residues. The V gene's germline CDR1 is SGDLS and CDR2 YYNGEE. The CDR3 region is CASSGRGGGPNTEAFF. The CDR3 nucleotides read TGTGCCAGCAGCGGGAGGGGCGGGGGTCCGAACACTGAAGCTTTCTTT.

This chain uses TRBV2 with TRBJ1-3, with D possibly being TRBD1 (5 bases). This CDR3 comprises 16 residues. V lost 11 bases and J lost 0, with 20 bases in between. Germline V gives CDR1 SNHLY, CDR2 FYNNEI. The CDR3 DNA is TGTGCCGCAAGTGGGAGGGGCGCCAACTCTGGAAACACCATATATTTT. Protein product: CAASGRGANSGNTIYF. The full variable domain, completed using reference TRBV2 and TRBJ1-3, is EPEVTQTPSHQVTQMGQEVILRCVPISNHLYFYWYRQILGQKVEFLVSFYNNEISEKSEIFDDQFSVERPDGSNFTLKIRSTKLEDSAMYFCAASGRGANSGNTIYFGEGSWLTVV.

The chain uses TRBV28 and TRBJ2-6, with D possibly called TRBD1 or TRBD2 (7 bases each). The length of the CDR3 is 23 residues. Germline CDR1 reads MDHEN; CDR2 reads SYDVKM. Between the trimmed V and J ends, which lost 0 bases and 0 bases, there was a span of 27 bases. CDR3 residues: CASSLWLGVQGTGGVSGANVLTF. In DNA form, the CDR3 reads TGTGCCAGCAGTTTATGGCTCGGGGTACAGGGGACGGGGGGCGTCTCTGGGGCCAACGTCCTGACTTTC.